The clone carrying this T cell receptor beta chain was seen a handful of times. The source of the sample is a study of identical twins. Via MiXCR, TCRdb re-called the 5' RACE reads, giving one row per CDR3 protein. This sample carries about 530,000 distinct CDR3 sequences, around 15% of them seen once, and the ten largest clones take roughly 0.44%. CDR1 and CDR2 from the germline V gene are SEHNR and FQNEAQ (reference sequence). This CDR3 has 15 amino acids. With 5 bases removed from V and 3 bases from J, the gap between germline ends came to 16 bases. These records were also assigned to another study, of yellow fever vaccine responses in identical twins.

Sequencing input: CD4+ T cells sorted from blood. The source is a woman aged 18 to 35 in good health. The chain links TRBV7-9 to TRBJ1-1; weak D call: TRBD1 (6 bases). The DNA of the CDR3 is TGTGCCAGCAGCCCCCAGGGGCGCTTGGACACTGAAGCTTTCTTT. Translated, it gives CASSPQGRLDTEAFF.